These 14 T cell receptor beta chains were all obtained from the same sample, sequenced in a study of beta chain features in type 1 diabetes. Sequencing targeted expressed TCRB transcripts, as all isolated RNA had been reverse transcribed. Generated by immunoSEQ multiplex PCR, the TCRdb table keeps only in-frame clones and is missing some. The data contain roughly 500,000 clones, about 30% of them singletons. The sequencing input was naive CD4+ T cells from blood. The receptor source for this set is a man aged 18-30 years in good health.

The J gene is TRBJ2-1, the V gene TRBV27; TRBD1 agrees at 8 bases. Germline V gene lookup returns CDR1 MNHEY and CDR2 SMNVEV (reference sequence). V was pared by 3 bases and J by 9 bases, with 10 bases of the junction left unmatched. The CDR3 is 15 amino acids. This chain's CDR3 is CASSFVRTGLSEQFF. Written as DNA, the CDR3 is TGTGCCAGCAGTTTTGTTCGGACAGGGCTTAGTGAGCAGTTCTTC.

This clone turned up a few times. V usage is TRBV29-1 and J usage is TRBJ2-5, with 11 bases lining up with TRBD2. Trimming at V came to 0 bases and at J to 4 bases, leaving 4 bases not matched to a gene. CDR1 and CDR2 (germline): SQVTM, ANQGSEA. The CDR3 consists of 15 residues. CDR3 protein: CSVEDPSGRRETQYF. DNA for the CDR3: TGCAGCGTTGAAGATCCTAGCGGGAGGCGAGAGACCCAGTACTTC. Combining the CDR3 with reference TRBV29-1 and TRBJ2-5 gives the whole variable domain SAVISQKPSRDICQRGTSLTIQCQVDSQVTMMFWYRQQPGQSLTLIATANQGSEATYESGFVIDKFPISRPNLTFSTLTVSNMSPEDSSIYLCSVEDPSGRRETQYFGPGTRLLVL.

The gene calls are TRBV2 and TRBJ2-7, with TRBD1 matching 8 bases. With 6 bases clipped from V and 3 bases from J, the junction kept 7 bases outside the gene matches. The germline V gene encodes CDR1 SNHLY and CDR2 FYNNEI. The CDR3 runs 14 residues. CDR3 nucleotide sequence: TGTGCCAGCAGAGTAGACAGGGGTGTCTACGAGCAGTACTTC. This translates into CASRVDRGVYEQYF.

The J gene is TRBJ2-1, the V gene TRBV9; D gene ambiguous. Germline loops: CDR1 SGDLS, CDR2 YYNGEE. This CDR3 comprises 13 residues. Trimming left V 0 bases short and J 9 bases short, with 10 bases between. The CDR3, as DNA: TGTGCCAGCAGCGTAGTCCCCGATGTTGAGCAGTTCTTC. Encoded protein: CASSVVPDVEQFF.

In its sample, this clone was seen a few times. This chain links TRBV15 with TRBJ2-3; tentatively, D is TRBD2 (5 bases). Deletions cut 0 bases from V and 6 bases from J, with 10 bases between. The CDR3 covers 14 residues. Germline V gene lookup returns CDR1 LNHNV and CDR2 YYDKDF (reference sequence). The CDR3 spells CATSRDSRGDTQYF. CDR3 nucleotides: TGTGCCACCAGCAGAGATAGTCGCGGGGATACGCAGTATTTT.

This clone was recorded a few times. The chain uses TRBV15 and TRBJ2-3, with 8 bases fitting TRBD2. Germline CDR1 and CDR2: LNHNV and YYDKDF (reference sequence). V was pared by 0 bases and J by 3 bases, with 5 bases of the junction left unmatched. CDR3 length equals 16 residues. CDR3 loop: CATSRDPAGETDTQYF. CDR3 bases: TGTGCCACCAGCAGAGATCCAGCGGGAGAGACAGATACGCAGTATTTT.

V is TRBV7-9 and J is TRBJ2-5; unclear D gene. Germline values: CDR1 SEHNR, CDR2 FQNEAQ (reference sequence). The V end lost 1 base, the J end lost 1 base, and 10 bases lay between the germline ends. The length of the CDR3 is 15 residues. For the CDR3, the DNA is TGTGCCAGCAGCTTAGGCGGCCTAGGCCAAGAGACCCAGTACTTC. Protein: CASSLGGLGQETQYF. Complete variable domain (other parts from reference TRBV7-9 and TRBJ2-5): DTGVSQNPRHKITKRGQNVTFRCDPISEHNRLYWYRQTLGQGPEFLTYFQNEAQLEKSRLLSDRFSAERPKGSFSTLEIQRTEQGDSAMYLCASSLGGLGQETQYFGPGTRLLVL.

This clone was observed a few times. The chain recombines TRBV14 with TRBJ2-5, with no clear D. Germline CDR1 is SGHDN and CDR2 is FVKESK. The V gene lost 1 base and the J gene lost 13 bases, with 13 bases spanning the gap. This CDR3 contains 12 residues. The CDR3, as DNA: TGTGCCAGCAGCCAAGCGACCGTTGGGCTGTACTTC. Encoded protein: CASSQATVGLYF.

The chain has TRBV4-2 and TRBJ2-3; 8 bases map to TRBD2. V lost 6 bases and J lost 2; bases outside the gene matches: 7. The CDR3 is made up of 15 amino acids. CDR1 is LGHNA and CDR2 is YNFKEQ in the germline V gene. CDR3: CASRGGAGDTDTQYF. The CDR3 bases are TGTGCCAGCAGAGGGGGAGCGGGGGACACAGATACGCAGTATTTT.

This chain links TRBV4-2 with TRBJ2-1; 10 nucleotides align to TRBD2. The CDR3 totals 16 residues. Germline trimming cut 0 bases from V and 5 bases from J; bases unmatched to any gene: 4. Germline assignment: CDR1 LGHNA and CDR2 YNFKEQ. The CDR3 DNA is TGTGCCAGCAGCCAAGACCCCCTAGCGGGGGACAATGAGCAGTTCTTC. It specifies CASSQDPLAGDNEQFF.

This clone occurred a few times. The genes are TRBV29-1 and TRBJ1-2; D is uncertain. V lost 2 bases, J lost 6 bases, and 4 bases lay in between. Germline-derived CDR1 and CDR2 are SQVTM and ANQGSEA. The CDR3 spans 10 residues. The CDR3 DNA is TGCAGCGTTGAAATTGATGGCTACACCTTC. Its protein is CSVEIDGYTF.

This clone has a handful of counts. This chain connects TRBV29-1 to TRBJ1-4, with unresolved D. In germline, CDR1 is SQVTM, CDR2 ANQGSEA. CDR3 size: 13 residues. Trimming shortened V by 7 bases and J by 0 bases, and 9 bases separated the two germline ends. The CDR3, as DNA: TGCAGCGCTTACAGCCCAACTAATGAAAAACTGTTTTTT. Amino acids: CSAYSPTNEKLFF.

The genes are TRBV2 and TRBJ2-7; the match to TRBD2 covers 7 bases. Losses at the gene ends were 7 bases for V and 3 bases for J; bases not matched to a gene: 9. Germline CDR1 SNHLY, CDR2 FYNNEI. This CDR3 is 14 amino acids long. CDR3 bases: TGTGCCAGCACCCTAGCGGCCCGGAGCTACGAGCAGTACTTC. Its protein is CASTLAARSYEQYF.

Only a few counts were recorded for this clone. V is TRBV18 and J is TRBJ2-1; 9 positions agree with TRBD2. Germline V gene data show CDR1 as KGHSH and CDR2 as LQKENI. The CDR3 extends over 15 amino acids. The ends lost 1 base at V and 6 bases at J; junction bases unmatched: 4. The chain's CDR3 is CASSPLAGASNEQFF. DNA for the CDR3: TGTGCCAGCTCACCACTAGCGGGAGCCAGCAATGAGCAGTTCTTC. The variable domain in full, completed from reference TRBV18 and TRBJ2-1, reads NAGVMQNPRHLVRRRGQEARLRCSPMKGHSHVYWYRQLPEEGLKFMVYLQKENIIDESGMPKERFSAEFPKEGPSILRIQQVVRGDSAAYFCASSPLAGASNEQFFGPGTRLTVL.